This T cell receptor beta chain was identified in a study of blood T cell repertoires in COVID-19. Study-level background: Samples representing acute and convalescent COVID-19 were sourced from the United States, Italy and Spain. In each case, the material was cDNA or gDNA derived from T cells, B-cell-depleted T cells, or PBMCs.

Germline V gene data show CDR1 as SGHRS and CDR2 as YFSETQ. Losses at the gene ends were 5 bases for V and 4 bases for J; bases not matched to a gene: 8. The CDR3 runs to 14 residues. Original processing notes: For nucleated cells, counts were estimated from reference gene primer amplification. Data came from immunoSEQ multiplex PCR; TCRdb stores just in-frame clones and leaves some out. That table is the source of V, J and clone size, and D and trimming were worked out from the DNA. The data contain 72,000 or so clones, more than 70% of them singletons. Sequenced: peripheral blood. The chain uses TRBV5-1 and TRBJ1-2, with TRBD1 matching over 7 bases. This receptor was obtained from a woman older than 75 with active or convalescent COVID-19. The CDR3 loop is CASSPDRQSYGYTF. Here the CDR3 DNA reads TGCGCCAGCAGTCCGGACAGGCAATCCTATGGCTACACCTTC.